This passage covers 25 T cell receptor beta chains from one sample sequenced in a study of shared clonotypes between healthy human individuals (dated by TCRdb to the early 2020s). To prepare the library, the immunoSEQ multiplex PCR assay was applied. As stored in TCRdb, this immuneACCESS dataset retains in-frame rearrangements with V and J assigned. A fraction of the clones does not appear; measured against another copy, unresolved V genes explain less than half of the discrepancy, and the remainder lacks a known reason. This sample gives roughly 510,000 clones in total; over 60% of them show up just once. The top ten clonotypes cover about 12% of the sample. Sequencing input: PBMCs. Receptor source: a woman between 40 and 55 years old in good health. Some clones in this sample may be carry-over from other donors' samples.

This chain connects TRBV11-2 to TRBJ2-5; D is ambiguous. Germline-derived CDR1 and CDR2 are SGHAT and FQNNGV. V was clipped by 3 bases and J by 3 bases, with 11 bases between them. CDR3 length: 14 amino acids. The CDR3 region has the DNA TGTGCCAGCAGCTTCGGACCTGCAGAAGAGACCCAGTACTTC. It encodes CASSFGPAEETQYF.

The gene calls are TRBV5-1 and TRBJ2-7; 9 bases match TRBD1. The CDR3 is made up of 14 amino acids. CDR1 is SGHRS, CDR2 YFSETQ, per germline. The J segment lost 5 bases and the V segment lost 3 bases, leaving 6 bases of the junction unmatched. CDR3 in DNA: TGCGCCAGCAGCTCACAGGGGGCGCAGAACGAGCAGTACTTC. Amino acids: CASSSQGAQNEQYF.

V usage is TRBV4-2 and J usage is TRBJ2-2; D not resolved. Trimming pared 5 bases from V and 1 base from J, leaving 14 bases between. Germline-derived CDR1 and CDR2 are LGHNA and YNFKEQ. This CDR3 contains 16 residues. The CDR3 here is CASSLRAAGNTGELFF. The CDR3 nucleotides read TGTGCCAGCAGCTTAAGGGCGGCAGGGAACACCGGGGAGCTGTTTTTT.

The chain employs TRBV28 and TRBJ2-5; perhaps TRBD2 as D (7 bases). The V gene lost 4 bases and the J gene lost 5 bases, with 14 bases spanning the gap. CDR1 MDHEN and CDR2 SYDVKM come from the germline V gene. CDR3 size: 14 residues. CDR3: CASSSWGGGETQYF. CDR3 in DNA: TGTGCCAGCAGTTCCTGGGGAGGGGGGGAGACCCAGTACTTC.

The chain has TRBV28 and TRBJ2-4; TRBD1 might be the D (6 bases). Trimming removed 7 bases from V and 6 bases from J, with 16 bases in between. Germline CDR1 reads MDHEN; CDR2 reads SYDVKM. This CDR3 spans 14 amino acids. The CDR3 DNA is TGTGCCAGCACTACGCCGGGACACTTAAACATTCAGTACTTC. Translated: CASTTPGHLNIQYF.

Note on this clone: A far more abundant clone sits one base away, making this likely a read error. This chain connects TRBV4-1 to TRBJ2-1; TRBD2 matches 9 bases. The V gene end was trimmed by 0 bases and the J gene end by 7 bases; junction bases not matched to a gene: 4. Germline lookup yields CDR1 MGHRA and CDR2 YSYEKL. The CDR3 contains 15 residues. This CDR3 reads CASSQDSGSHNEQFF. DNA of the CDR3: TGCGCCAGCAGCCAAGATAGCGGGAGTCATAATGAGCAGTTCTTC.

CDR3 amino acids: CASTSHRGLSTEAFF. The CDR3 DNA reads as TGTGCCAGCACCTCCCACAGGGGGCTGAGCACTGAAGCTTTCTTT. The V call is TRBV28, the J call TRBJ1-1; 9 positions agree with TRBD1. The CDR3 is 15 residues long. Germline V lookup: CDR1 MDHEN, CDR2 SYDVKM. The J segment lost 4 bases and the V segment lost 7 bases, leaving 10 bases of the junction unmatched.

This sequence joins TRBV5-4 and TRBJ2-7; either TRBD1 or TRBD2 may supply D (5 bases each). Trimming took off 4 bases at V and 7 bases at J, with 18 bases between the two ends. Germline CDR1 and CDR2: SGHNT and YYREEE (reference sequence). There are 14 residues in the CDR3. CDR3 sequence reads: CASSGDQLGWEQYF. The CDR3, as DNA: TGTGCCAGCAGCGGGGACCAGTTGGGATGGGAGCAGTACTTC.

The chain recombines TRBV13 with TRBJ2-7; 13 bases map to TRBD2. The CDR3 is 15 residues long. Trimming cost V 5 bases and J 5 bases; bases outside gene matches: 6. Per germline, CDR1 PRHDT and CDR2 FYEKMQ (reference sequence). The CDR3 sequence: CASSELAGGPHEQYF. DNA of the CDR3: TGTGCCAGCAGCGAACTAGCGGGAGGGCCCCACGAGCAGTACTTC.

The CDR3 nucleotides are TGTGCCTGTCGGGACTATTGGGTGGATGAGCAGTTCTTC. Its protein product is CACRDYWVDEQFF. This chain joins TRBV30 and TRBJ2-1; TRBD2 aligns across 7 bases. The CDR3 consists of 13 residues. With 6 bases clipped from V and 8 bases from J, the junction kept 10 bases outside the gene matches. The germline V gene encodes CDR1 GTSNPN and CDR2 SVGIG (reference sequence).

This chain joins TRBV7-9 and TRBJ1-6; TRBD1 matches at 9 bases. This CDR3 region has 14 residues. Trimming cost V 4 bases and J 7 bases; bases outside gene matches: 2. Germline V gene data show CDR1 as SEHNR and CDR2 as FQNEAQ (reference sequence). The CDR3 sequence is CASSWTGENSPLHF. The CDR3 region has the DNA TGTGCCAGCAGCTGGACAGGGGAAAATTCACCCCTCCACTTT.

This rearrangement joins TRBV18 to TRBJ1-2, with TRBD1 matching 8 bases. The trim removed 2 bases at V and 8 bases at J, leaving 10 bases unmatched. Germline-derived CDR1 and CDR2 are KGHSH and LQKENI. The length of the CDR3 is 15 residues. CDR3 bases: TGTGCCAGCTCACCAGCGCAGGGGGCGGCTCCCGGCTACACCTTC. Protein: CASSPAQGAAPGYTF.

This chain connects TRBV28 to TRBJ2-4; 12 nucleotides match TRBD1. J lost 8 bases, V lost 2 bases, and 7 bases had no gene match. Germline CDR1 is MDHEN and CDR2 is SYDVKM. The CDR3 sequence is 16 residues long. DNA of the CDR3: TGTGCCAGCAGTTTACCGGGACAGGGGGCGCGGGACATTCAGTACTTC. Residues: CASSLPGQGARDIQYF.

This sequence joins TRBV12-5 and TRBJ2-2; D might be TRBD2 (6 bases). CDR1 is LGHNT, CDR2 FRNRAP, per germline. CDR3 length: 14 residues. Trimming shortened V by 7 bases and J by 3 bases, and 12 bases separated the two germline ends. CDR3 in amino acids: CASALAGHTGELFF. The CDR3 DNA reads TGTGCTAGTGCCCTCGCGGGGCACACCGGGGAGCTGTTTTTT. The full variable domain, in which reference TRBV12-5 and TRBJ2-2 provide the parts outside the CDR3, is DARVTQTPRHKVTEMGQEVTMRCQPILGHNTVFWYRQTMMQGLELLAYFRNRAPLDDSGMPKDRFSAEMPDATLATLKIQPSEPRDSAVYFCASALAGHTGELFFGEGSRLTVL.

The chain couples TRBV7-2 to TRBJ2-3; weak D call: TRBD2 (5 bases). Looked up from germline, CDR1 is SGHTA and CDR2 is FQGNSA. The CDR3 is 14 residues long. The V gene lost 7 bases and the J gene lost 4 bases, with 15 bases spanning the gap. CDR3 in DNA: TGTGCCAGCAAGATCGGAGGTAGTCCAGATACGCAGTATTTT. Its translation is CASKIGGSPDTQYF.

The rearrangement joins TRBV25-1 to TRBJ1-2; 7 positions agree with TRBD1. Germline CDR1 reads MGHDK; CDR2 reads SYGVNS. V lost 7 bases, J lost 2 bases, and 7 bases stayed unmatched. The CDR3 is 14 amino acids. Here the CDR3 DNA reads TGTGCCAGCAACCCCAGGGGGGGGAACTATGGCTACACCTTC. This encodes CASNPRGGNYGYTF.

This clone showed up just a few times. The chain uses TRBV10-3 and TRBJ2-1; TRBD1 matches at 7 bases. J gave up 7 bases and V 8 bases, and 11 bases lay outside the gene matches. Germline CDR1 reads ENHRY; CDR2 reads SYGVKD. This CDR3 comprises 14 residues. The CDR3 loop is CAIDRGGARNEQFF. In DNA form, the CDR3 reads TGTGCCATCGACCGAGGGGGCGCACGGAATGAGCAGTTCTTC.

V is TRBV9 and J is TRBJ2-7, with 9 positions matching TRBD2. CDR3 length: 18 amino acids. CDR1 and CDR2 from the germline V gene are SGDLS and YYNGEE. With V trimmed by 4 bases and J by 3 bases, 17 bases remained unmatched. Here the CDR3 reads CASSPGQAGTSIFYEQYF. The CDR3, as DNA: TGTGCCAGCAGCCCCGGACAAGCCGGGACTAGCATTTTCTACGAGCAGTACTTC. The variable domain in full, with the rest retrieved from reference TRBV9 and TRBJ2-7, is DSGVTQTPKHLITATGQRVTLRCSPRSGDLSVYWYQQSLDQGLQFLIQYYNGEERAKGNILERFSAQQFPDLHSELNLSSLELGDSALYFCASSPGQAGTSIFYEQYFGPGTRLTVT.

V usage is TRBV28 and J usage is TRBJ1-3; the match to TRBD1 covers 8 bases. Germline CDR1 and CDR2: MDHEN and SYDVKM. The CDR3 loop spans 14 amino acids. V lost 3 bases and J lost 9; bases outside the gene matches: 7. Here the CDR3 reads CASSLWDRRGTIYF. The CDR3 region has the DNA TGTGCCAGCAGTTTGTGGGACAGGAGGGGCACCATATATTTT.

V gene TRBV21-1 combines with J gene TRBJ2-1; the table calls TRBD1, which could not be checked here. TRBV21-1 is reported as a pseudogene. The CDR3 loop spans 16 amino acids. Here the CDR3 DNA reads TGTGCCAGCAGCAAACCGAGAGGGACAGTTCGGCGTGAGCAGTTCTTC. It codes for CASSKPRGTVRREQFF.

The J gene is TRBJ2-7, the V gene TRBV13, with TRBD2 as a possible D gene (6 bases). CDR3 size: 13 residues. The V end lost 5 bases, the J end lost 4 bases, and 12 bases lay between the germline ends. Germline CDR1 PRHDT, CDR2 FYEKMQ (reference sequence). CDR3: CASSLWGEYEQYF. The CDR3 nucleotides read TGTGCCAGCAGCCTCTGGGGGGAATACGAGCAGTACTTC.

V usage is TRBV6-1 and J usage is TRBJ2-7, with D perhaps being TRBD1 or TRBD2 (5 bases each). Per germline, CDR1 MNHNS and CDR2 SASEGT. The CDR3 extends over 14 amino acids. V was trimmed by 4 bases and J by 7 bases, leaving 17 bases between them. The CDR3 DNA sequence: TGTGCCAGCAGTGTCGGGGCAGGGACCCGGGAGCAGTACTTC. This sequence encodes CASSVGAGTREQYF.

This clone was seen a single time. The DNA for the CDR3 is TGTGCCAGCAGCCCAGACGGCGGGGGGGCCTACGAGCAGTACTTC. This translates into CASSPDGGGAYEQYF. V usage is TRBV4-2 and J usage is TRBJ2-7; 9 nucleotides agree with TRBD2. CDR1 LGHNA and CDR2 YNFKEQ come from the germline V gene. V dropped 4 bases and J dropped 2; count of bases not matched to a gene: 6. The CDR3 extends over 15 amino acids.

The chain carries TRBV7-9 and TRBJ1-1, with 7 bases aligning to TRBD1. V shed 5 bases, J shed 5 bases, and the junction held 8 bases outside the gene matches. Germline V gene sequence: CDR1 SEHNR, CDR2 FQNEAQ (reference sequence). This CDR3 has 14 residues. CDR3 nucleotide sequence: TGTGCCAGCAGCACTTTACAGGGGAAGACTGAAGCTTTCTTT. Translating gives CASSTLQGKTEAFF.

In DNA, the CDR3 is TGCGCCAGCAGCCTCAGGTCAGAGTACGAGCAGTACTTC. It translates to CASSLRSEYEQYF. This chain uses TRBV4-1 with TRBJ2-5, with unresolved D. The tail of the sequence fits TRBJ2-7 better, so the J call may be wrong. Germline V gives CDR1 MGHRA, CDR2 YSYEKL. CDR3 length: 13 amino acids.